This T cell receptor beta chain came from a study of T cell changes during pregnancy in multiple sclerosis. Data came from immunoSEQ multiplex PCR; TCRdb stores just in-frame clones and leaves some out. The profile shows tens of thousands of clones, about 90% of them singletons. This CDR3 is built from 15 residues. The germline V gene encodes CDR1 LNHDA and CDR2 SQIVND (reference sequence). Trimming took 5 bases from V and 8 from J; bases not matched to a gene: 8. This sequence joins TRBV19 and TRBJ1-4; 10 nucleotides line up with TRBD1. The TCR comes from a female donor in good health, enrolled as a control in a pregnancy study. This specimen was CD4+ T cells from peripheral blood mononuclear cells, taken after pregnancy. The CDR3 bases are TGTGCCAGTAGTCCCAGGACAGGGGGAGAGGAAAAACTGTTTTTT. Protein: CASSPRTGGEEKLFF.